This TCR beta chain was identified during a study of tumor-infiltrating lymphocytes in primary liver carcinoma. Study background: The five patients, who were men and women, ranged in age from 30 to 69 years. Samples returned roughly 3.5 to 8 million productive TCRbeta reads, a yield that was similar across tissue types.

The CDR3 extends over 13 amino acids. The germline CDR1 and CDR2 sequences are DFQATT and SNEGSKA (reference sequence). TCR beta cDNA was prepared out of roughly 450 ng total RNA by means of a constant-region primer. Nested multiplex PCR, run for three rounds with slightly modified ARM-PCR, yielded TCR beta libraries. Rounds one and two of PCR, each of 10 cycles, were primed with TRBV1-TRBV30 forward primers and a C-beta reverse primer. TCRdb re-called the multiplex PCR reads through MiXCR, storing one row per CDR3 protein. The data contain more than 95,000 distinct CDR3 sequences, roughly 80% of them seen just once; the ten biggest clones take up 15% to 25%. The study co-extracted DNA and RNA from 20-30 mg of unsorted bulk tissue. Five discrete regions of every tumor underwent sampling. Uniformly, tumor samples exhibited a viable tumor cell fraction exceeding 80%.

This sequence originates from a middle-aged man with primary liver carcinoma and hepatitis B virus infection. Specimen: liver tumor tissue from sampling region 3. Specified subset: tumor region T3, left-lateral pole. This chain joins TRBV20-1 and TRBJ2-5, with TRBD1 as a possible D gene (6 bases). The CDR3 nucleotides read TGCAGAGCGCCGGTTCGGGACACCCAAACCCAGTACTTC. Encoded protein: CRAPVRDTQTQYF.